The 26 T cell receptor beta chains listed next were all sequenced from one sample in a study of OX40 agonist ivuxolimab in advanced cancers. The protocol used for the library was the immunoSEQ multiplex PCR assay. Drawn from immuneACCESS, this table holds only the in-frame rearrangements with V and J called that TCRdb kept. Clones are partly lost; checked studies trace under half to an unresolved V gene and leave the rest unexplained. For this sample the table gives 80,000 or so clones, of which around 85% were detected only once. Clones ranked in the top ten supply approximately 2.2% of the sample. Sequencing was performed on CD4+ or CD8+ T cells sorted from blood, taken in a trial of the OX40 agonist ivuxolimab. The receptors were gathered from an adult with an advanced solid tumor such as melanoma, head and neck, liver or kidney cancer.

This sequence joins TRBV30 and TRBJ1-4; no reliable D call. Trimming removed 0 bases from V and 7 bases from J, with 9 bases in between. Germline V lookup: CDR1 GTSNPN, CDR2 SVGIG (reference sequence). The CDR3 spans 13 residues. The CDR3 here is CAWSVKGLEKLFF. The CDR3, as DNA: TGTGCCTGGAGTGTAAAGGGTCTTGAAAAACTGTTTTTT.

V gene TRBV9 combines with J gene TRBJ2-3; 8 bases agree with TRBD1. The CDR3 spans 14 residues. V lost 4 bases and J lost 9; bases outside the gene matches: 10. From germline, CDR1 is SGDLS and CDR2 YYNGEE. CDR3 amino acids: CASSRGRGLDTQYF. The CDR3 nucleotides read TGTGCCAGCAGCAGGGGCAGGGGGCTCGACACGCAGTATTTT.

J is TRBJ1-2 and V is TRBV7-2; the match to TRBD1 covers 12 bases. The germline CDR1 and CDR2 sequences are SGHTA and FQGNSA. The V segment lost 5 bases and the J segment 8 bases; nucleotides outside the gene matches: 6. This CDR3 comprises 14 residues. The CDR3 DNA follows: TGTGCCAGCAGCAGGGACAGGGGGCGAGGGGGCTACACCTTC. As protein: CASSRDRGRGGYTF.

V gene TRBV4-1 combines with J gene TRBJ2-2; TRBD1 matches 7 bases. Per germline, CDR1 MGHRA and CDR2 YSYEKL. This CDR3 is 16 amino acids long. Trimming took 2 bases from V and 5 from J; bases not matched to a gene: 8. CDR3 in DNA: TGCGCCAGCAGCCAACAGGGGGAACGCAGGACCGGGGAGCTGTTTTTT. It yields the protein CASSQQGERRTGELFF.

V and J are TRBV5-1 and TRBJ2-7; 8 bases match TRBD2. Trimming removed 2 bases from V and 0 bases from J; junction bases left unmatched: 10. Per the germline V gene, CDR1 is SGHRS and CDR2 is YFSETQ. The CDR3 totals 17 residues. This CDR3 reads CASSLNRAGGHSYEQYF. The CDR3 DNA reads TGCGCCAGCAGCTTAAACAGGGCGGGAGGCCACTCCTACGAGCAGTACTTC. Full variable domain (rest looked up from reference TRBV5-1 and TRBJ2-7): KAGVTQTPRYLIKTRGQQVTLSCSPISGHRSVSWYQQTPGQGLQFLFEYFSETQRNKGNFPGRFSGRQFSNSRSEMNVSTLELGDSALYLCASSLNRAGGHSYEQYFGPGTRLTVT.

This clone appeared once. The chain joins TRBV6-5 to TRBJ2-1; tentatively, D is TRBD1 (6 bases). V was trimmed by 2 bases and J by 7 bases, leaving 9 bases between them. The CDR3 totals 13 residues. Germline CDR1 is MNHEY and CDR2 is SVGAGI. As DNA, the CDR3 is TGTGCCAGCAGTTACAACGGACAGAATGAGCAGTTCTTC. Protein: CASSYNGQNEQFF.

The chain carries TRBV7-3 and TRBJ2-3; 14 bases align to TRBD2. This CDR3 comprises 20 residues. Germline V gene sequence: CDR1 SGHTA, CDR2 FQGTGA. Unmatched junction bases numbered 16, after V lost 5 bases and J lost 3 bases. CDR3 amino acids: CASSKRGPAGLAGATDTQYF. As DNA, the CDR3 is TGTGCCAGCAGCAAAAGGGGTCCCGCGGGACTAGCGGGAGCAACAGATACGCAGTATTTT.

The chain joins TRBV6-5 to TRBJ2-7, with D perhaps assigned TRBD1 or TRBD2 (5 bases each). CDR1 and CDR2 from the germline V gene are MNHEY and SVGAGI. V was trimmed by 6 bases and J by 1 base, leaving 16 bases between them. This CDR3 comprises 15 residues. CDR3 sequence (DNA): TGTGCCAGCAGCATCGGGACCCCCCCATCCTACGAGCAGTACTTC. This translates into CASSIGTPPSYEQYF.

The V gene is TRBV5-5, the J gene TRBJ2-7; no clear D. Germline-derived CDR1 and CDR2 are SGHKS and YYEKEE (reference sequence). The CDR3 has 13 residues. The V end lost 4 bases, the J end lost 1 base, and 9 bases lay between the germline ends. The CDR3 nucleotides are TGTGCCAGCAGCCATCGCACGTCCTACGAGCAGTACTTC. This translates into CASSHRTSYEQYF.

The CDR3 DNA sequence: TGTGCCAGTAGTATAGTTCAGGGATCCTACGAGCAGTACTTC. It yields the protein CASSIVQGSYEQYF. This chain connects TRBV19 to TRBJ2-5; D might be TRBD1 (5 bases). The DNA end is more similar to TRBJ2-7, so the J call may be wrong. The CDR3 is made up of 14 amino acids. Germline lookup yields CDR1 LNHDA and CDR2 SQIVND (reference sequence).

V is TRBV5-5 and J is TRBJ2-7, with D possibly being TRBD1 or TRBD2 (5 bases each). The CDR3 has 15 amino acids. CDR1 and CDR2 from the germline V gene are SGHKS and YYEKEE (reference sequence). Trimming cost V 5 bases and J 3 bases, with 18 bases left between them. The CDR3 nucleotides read TGTGCCAGCAGGGAAGGTGGGGGAGCCCTCTACGAGCAGTACTTC. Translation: CASREGGGALYEQYF.

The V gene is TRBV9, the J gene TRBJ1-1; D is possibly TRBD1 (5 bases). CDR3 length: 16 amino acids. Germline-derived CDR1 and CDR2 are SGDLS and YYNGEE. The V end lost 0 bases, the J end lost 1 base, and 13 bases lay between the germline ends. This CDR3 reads CASSVAPAGGNTEAFF. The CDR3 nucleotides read TGTGCCAGCAGCGTAGCCCCGGCGGGGGGGAACACTGAAGCTTTCTTT.

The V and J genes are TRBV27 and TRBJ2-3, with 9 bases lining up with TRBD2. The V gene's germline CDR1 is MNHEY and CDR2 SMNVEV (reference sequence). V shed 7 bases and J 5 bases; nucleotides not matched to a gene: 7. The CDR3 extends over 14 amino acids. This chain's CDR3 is CASTTGLAKDTQYF. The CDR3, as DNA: TGTGCCAGCACTACGGGACTAGCTAAAGATACGCAGTATTTT.

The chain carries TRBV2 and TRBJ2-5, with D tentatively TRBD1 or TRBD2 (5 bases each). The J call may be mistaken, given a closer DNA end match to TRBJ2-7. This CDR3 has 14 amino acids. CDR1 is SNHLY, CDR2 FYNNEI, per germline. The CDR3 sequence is CASSPGTASYEQYF. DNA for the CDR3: TGTGCCAGCAGTCCAGGGACGGCCTCCTACGAGCAGTACTTC.

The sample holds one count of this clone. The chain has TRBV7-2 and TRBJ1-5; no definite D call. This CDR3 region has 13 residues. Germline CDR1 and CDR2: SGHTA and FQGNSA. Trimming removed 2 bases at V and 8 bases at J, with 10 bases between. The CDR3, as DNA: TGTGCCAGCAGCTTATTACGTGGAGAGCCCCAGCATTTT. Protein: CASSLLRGEPQHF.

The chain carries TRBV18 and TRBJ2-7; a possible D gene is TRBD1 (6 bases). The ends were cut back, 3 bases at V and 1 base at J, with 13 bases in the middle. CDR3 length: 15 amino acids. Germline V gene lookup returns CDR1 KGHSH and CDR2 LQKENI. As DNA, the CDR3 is TGTGCCAGCTCACCCGGACAGCCGAATTCCTACGAGCAGTACTTC. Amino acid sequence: CASSPGQPNSYEQYF.

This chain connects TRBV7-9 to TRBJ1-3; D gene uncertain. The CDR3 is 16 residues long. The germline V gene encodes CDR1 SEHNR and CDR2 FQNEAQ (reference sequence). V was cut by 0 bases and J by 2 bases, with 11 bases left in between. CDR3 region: CASSLALGLAGNTIYF. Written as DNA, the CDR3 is TGTGCCAGCAGCTTAGCCCTGGGTTTGGCTGGAAACACCATATATTTT.

The CDR3 DNA reads as TGTGCCCTGTCGATGGTACCCTATAATTCACCCCTCCACTTT. Its protein is CALSMVPYNSPLHF. This sequence joins TRBV6-1 and TRBJ1-6; D ambiguous. CDR3 length: 14 amino acids. Trimming cost V 11 bases and J 2 bases, with 13 bases left between them. CDR1 MNHNS and CDR2 SASEGT come from the germline V gene.

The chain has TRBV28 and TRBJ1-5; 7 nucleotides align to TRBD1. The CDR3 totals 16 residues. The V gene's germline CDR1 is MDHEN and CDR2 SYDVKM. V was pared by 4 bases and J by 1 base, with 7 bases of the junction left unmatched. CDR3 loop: CASSSQTGMSNQPQHF. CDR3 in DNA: TGTGCCAGCAGTTCTCAGACAGGGATGAGCAATCAGCCCCAGCATTTT.

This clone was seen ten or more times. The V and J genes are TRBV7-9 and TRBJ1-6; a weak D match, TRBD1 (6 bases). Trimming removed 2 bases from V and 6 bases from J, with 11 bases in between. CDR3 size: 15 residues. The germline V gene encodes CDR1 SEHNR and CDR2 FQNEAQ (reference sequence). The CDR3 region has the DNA TGTGCCAGCAGCTTATCGACAGGTGGTAATTCACCCCTCCACTTT. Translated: CASSLSTGGNSPLHF.

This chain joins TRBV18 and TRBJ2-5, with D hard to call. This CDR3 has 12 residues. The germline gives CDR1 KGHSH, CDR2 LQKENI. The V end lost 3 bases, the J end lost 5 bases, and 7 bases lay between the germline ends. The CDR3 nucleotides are TGTGCCAGCTCACCGAGTGGCGAGACCCAGTACTTC. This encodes CASSPSGETQYF.

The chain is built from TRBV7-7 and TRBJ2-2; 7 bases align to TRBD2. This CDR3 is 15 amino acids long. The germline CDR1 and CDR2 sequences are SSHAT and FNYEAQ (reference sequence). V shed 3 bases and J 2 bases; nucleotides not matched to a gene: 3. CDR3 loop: CASSFSGANTGELFF. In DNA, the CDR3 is TGTGCCAGCAGCTTCAGCGGGGCCAACACCGGGGAGCTGTTTTTT.

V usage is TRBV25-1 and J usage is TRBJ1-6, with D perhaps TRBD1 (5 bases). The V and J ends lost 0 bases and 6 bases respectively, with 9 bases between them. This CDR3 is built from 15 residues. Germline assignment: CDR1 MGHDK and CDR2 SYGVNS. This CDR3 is CASSEYTGINSPLHF. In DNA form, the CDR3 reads TGTGCCAGCAGTGAATACACAGGAATTAATTCACCCCTCCACTTT.

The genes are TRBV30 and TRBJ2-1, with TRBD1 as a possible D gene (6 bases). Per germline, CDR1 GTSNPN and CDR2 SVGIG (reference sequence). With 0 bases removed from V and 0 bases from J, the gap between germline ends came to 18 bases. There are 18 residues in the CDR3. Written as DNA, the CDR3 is TGTGCCTGGAGTGTATTTCAGTTTACAGGGAGCTCCTACAATGAGCAGTTCTTC. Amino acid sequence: CAWSVFQFTGSSYNEQFF.

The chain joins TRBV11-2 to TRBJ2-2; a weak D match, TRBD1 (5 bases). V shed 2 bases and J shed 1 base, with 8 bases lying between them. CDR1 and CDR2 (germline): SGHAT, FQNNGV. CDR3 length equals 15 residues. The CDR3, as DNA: TGTGCCAGCAGCTTAAGACAGTTGAACACCGGGGAGCTGTTTTTT. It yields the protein CASSLRQLNTGELFF.

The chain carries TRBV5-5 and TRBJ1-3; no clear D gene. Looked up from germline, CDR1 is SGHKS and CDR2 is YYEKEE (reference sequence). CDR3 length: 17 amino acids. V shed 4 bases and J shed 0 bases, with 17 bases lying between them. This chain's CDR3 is CASSLGTYSSSGNTIYF. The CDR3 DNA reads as TGTGCCAGCAGCCTCGGAACCTACTCGAGCTCTGGAAACACCATATATTTT. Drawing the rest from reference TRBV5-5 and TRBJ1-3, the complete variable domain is DAGVTQSPTHLIKTRGQQVTLRCSPISGHKSVSWYQQVLGQGPQFIFQYYEKEERGRGNFPDRFSARQFPNYSSELNVNALLLGDSALYLCASSLGTYSSSGNTIYFGEGSWLTVV.